Ten or more counts support the clone carrying this T cell receptor beta chain. Its antigen is not identified. This entry belongs to a study of T cells after yellow fever vaccination. Study-wide results and caveats: The study found a weaker secondary response that peaked faster, day 5 versus 15.

In making TCR cDNA, 5'RACE template switching added a universal primer site and UMIs to it. One entry per CDR3 protein results from TCRdb running MiXCR on the 5' RACE reads. The data show tens of thousands of distinct CDR3 sequences, around 7% seen once. CDR1 and CDR2 (germline): SGHRS, YFSETQ. Unmatched junction bases numbered 10, after V lost 6 bases and J lost 8 bases. The CDR3 has 14 residues. The clonotype originates from a man aged 25 to 40 who received the YFV17D yellow fever vaccine. Source: CD8+ T cells sorted from PBMCs, taken on the day of the yellow fever booster vaccination. The chain recombines TRBV5-1 with TRBJ2-1; 8 bases line up with TRBD2. The CDR3 region has the DNA TGCGCCAGCAACCTAGCGGGCGGTCGGGATGAGCAGTTCTTC. Translating gives CASNLAGGRDEQFF.